This T cell receptor (beta chain) was profiled in a study of blood T cell repertoires in COVID-19. Study background: The United States, Italy and Spain provided the acute and convalescent COVID-19 samples. From T cells, B-cell-depleted T cells, or PBMCs came the material, which was cDNA or gDNA.

Authors' data handling: Counts of nucleated cells, estimated from reference gene primer amplification, were obtained. The repertoire was sequenced with immunoSEQ multiplex PCR; TCRdb's copy has only in-frame clones and lacks some. V and J calls and clone size are given by that table; D and trimming were obtained from the DNA. The table shows approximately 250,000 clones, with over 75% occurring only once. Germline V gene sequence: CDR1 MNHEY, CDR2 SVGAGI. V shed 6 bases, J shed 7 bases, and the junction held 7 bases outside the gene matches. There are 13 residues in the CDR3. This sequence originates from a human donor in a cohort sampled during active COVID-19. The specimen was peripheral blood. The chain joins TRBV6-5 to TRBJ2-7; 9 nucleotides match TRBD1. CDR3 nucleotide sequence: TGTGCCAGCAGCCACAACAGGGGGCGGGAGCAGTACTTC. It specifies CASSHNRGREQYF.